The 8 T cell receptor beta chains in this list originate from one sample, sequenced in a study of T cell repertoires in cytomegalovirus infection (dated by TCRdb to the late 2010s). Sequenced using an Illumina HiSeq 1500. TCRdb redid the processing of the public reads, applying fastp at Q25 and MiXCR, and retained in-frame beta chains. Duplicate CDR3 protein sequences are folded into a single record with the most common DNA and genes. The sample table lists about 740,000 distinct CDR3 sequences, roughly a third of them with a count of one. In total, the top ten clones hold 2.8% of the sample. Material for sequencing was PBMCs. The receptor source for this set is a human donor in good health (CMV status not recorded). Some clones in this sample may be carry-over from other donors' samples.

Regarding this clonotype: A much larger clone is a single base away; this may be a read error. V is TRBV7-6 and J is TRBJ1-6, with TRBD1 matching 7 bases. This CDR3 has 14 residues. Germline-derived CDR1 and CDR2 are SGHVS and FNYEAQ. CDR3 nucleotide sequence: TGTGACAGCAGCTCCGACAGGGAAAATTCACCCCTCCACTTT. Its translation is CDSSSDRENSPLHF.

This chain uses TRBV28 with TRBJ2-7; either TRBD1 or TRBD2 may supply D (5 bases each). The CDR3 totals 14 residues. Trimming stripped 3 bases from V and 2 bases from J, with 11 bases between. CDR1 and CDR2 from the germline V gene are MDHEN and SYDVKM. CDR3 in amino acids: CASSLRDGTYEQYF. In nucleotides, the CDR3 is TGTGCCAGCAGTTTGAGGGACGGAACCTACGAGCAGTACTTC.

This clonotype was recorded a few times. The chain links TRBV10-3 to TRBJ2-3; 9 nucleotides match TRBD2. Germline CDR1 reads ENHRY; CDR2 reads SYGVKD. V shed 2 bases, J shed 5 bases, and the junction held 5 bases outside the gene matches. There are 15 residues in the CDR3. CDR3 amino acids: CAISEARSGRDTQYF. CDR3 DNA: TGTGCCATCAGTGAGGCGCGTAGCGGGAGAGATACGCAGTATTTT.

There are many counts of this clonotype. This chain links TRBV7-2 with TRBJ2-1, with D tentatively TRBD1 or TRBD2 (5 bases each). Germline V CDR1 and CDR2: SGHTA, FQGNSA. This CDR3 comprises 16 residues. V lost 5 bases and J 9 bases, leaving 23 bases between the germline ends. The CDR3: CASSARDGFVNSEQFF. As DNA, the CDR3 is TGTGCCAGCAGCGCCAGGGACGGGTTCGTCAATAGTGAGCAGTTCTTC.

The chain couples TRBV7-8 to TRBJ2-2; D unclear. Germline CDR1 and CDR2: SGHVS and FQNEAQ. Trimming removed 2 bases at V and 3 bases at J, with 4 bases between. This CDR3 is 13 amino acids long. In DNA form, the CDR3 reads TGTGCCAGCAGCTTACCGCACACCGGGGAGCTGTTTTTT. Translation gives CASSLPHTGELFF.

This clonotype was observed a few times. The chain employs TRBV5-4 and TRBJ2-2, with TRBD2 matching 14 bases. Germline CDR1 and CDR2: SGHNT and YYREEE (reference sequence). The CDR3 has 17 amino acids. The junction had 5 bases not matched to a gene; V was cut back by 4 bases and J by 3 bases. This CDR3 is CASSAPGLAGDTGELFF. The CDR3 DNA follows: TGTGCCAGCAGCGCTCCGGGACTAGCGGGAGACACCGGGGAGCTGTTTTTT.

This clonotype was observed a few times. CDR3: CASRLGSNQPQHF. CDR3 sequence (DNA): TGTGCCAGCAGGTTAGGGAGCAATCAGCCCCAGCATTTT. The chain links TRBV28 to TRBJ1-5; no clear D. V was trimmed by 6 bases and J by 1 base, leaving 7 bases between them. This CDR3 region has 13 residues. Looked up from germline, CDR1 is MDHEN and CDR2 is SYDVKM. The entire variable domain, with the rest obtained from reference TRBV28 and TRBJ1-5, is as follows: DVKVTQSSRYLVKRTGEKVFLECVQDMDHENMFWYRQDPGLGLRLIYFSYDVKMKEKGDIPEGYSVSREKKERFSLILESASTNQTSMYLCASRLGSNQPQHFGDGTRLSIL.

The chain carries TRBV7-2 and TRBJ2-1; D not resolved. V lost 3 bases, J lost 5 bases, and 17 bases lay in between. This CDR3 has 16 amino acids. Germline values: CDR1 SGHTA, CDR2 FQGNSA. The CDR3 coding sequence is TGTGCCAGCAGCTTGGAAGGGCTATCGGTCCACAATGAGCAGTTCTTC. Its translation is CASSLEGLSVHNEQFF. The full variable domain, completed using reference TRBV7-2 and TRBJ2-1, is GAGVSQSPSNKVTEKGKDVELRCDPISGHTALYWYRQSLGQGLEFLIYFQGNSAPDKSGLPSDRFSAERTGGSVSTLTIQRTQQEDSAVYLCASSLEGLSVHNEQFFGPGTRLTVL.